This TCR beta chain was recovered during a study of cytomegalovirus exposure and HLA in healthy donors. Use of 60 Vbeta and 13 Jbeta primers characterized the PCR. Measured with immunoSEQ multiplex PCR; TCRdb has only the in-frame clones, and not every one. The sample shows about 150,000 clones, roughly three quarters of them seen only once. Germline values: CDR1 SEHNR, CDR2 FQNEAQ (reference sequence). The CDR3 is 16 residues long. The V gene end was trimmed by 3 bases and the J gene end by 2 bases; junction bases not matched to a gene: 8. This receptor was taken from a man aged 30-40 years in good health and CMV-seropositive. The V call is TRBV7-9, the J call TRBJ2-7, with 9 bases fitting TRBD1. Sequences were obtained from PBMCs. The CDR3, as DNA: TGTGCCAGCAGCTTCTTCTACAGGGGGCGCACCTACGAGCAGTACTTC. Translating it yields CASSFFYRGRTYEQYF.